This paragraph reports one T cell receptor beta chain. The antigen remains unidentified. This specimen comes from a study of monozygotic twins with inflammatory bowel disease. The CDR3 has 14 residues. Germline V gene lookup returns CDR1 SQVTM and CDR2 ANQGSEA. General study findings and limits: Relative to healthy twins, IBD patients had fewer clonotypes in common with others, a gap that was especially apparent with disease activity.

Each CDR3 protein gets one entry in TCRdb, which reprocessed the 5' RACE reads and gives no DNA. This table lists 400,000 to 500,000 distinct CDR3 sequences. The sequence derives from a human donor with ulcerative colitis or Crohn's disease, or a healthy co-twin of an affected twin (not recorded which). The chain couples TRBV29-1 to TRBJ2-6. Input material: blood. CDR3 loop: CSVGGVFGANVLTF.